The clone carrying this TCR beta chain was observed many times. Its antigen is undetermined. This record comes from a study of regulatory T cells in long-lasting Graves disease. Combining iRepertoire HTBI primers with Arm-PCR of CDR3 regions, the authors built TCR beta libraries. Each CDR3 protein gets one entry after TCRdb re-called the multiplex PCR reads with MiXCR. This table has hundreds of thousands of distinct CDR3 sequences, about 20% appearing once. As to time point: persistent/refractory GD, antithyroid drugs over 5 years with positive TRAb. Isolated PBMC RNA provided the starting material for the TCR library. Regarding the study as a whole: Persistent disease was associated with favored TRBV28 usage and with favored use of TRBJ1-2 and TRBJ2-5.

The CDR3 spans 14 residues. V lost 4 bases and J lost 0, with 9 bases in between. The germline CDR1 and CDR2 sequences are SNHLY and FYNNEI. The source material was peripheral blood mononuclear cells (PBMCs), sampled when the disease was refractory, from a patient treated with antithyroid drugs. This chain uses TRBV2 with TRBJ1-1; D unclear. The source is a female donor with Graves disease. The CDR3 bases are TGTGCCAGCAGTGTCCCGCATATGAACACTGAAGCTTTCTTT. Protein product: CASSVPHMNTEAFF.